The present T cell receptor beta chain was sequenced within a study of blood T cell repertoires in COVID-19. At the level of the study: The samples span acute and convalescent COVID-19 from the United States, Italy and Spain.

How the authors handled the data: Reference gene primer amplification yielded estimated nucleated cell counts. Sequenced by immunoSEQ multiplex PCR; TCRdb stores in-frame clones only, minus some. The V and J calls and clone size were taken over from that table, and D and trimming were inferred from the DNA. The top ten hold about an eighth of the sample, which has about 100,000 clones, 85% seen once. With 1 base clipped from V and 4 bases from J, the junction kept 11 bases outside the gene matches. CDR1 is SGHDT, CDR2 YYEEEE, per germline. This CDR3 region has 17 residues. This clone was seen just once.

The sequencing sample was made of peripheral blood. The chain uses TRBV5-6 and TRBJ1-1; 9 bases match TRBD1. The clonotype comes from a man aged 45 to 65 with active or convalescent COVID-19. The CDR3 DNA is TGTGCCAGCAGCTTGAACAGGGGGCGGCGGCGGGGCACTGAAGCTTTCTTT. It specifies CASSLNRGRRRGTEAFF.